This T cell receptor beta chain was captured by sequencing in a study of T cell changes during pregnancy in multiple sclerosis. V was shortened by 0 bases and J by 1 base, with 12 bases between the two germline ends. This CDR3 spans 16 amino acids. Germline CDR1 is SGHRS and CDR2 is YFSETQ. The repertoire was sequenced with immunoSEQ multiplex PCR; TCRdb's copy has only in-frame clones and lacks some. Of 40,000 to 50,000 clones in the sample, approximately 92% were seen once. The chain has TRBV5-1 and TRBJ2-3; TRBD2 might be the D (7 bases). The source was CD8+ T cells from peripheral blood mononuclear cells, collected after pregnancy. This clonotype originated in a female donor with multiple sclerosis, enrolled in a pregnancy study. This CDR3 is CASSLEGGAGTDTQYF. The CDR3 DNA reads TGCGCCAGCAGCTTGGAAGGGGGGGCCGGCACAGATACGCAGTATTTT.